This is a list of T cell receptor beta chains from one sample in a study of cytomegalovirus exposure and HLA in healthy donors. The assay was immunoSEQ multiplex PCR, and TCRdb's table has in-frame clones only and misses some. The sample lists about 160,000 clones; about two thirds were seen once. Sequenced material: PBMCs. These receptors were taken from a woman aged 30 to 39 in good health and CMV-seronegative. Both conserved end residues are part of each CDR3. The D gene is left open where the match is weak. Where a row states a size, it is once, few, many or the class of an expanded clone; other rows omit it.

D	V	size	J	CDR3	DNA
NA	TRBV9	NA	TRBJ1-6	CASSTGTDSLNSPLHF	TGTGCCAGCAGCACCGGAACGGACAGTTTGAATTCACCCCTCCACTTT
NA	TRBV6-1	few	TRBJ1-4	CASSESWGLDEKLFF	TGTGCCAGCAGTGAAAGTTGGGGGCTTGACGAAAAACTGTTTTTT
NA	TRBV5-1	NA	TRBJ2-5	CASSPEGREETQYF	TGCGCCAGCAGCCCGGAGGGCCGGGAGGAGACCCAGTACTTC
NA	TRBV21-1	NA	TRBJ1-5	CASSKGTKNVSQPQHF	TGTGCCAGCAGCAAAGGCACTAAAAATGTGAGTCAGCCCCAGCATTTT
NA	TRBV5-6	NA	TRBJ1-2	CASSLMGVGGMSYTF	TGTGCCAGCAGCTTGATGGGAGTAGGGGGAATGAGCTACACCTTC
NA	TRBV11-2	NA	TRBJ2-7	CASSLDGDTSSYEQYF	TGTGCCAGCAGCTTAGATGGGGACACGAGCTCCTACGAGCAGTACTTC
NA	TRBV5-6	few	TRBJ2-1	CASSTFGGSNYNEQFF	TGTGCCAGCAGCACCTTTGGGGGGAGCAACTACAATGAGCAGTTCTTC
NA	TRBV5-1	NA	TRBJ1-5	CASSLYRSQPQHF	TGCGCCAGCAGCTTGTACCGTAGCCAGCCCCAGCATTTT
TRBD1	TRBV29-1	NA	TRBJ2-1	CSVEVGTGVNEQFF	TGCAGCGTTGAGGTCGGGACAGGGGTTAATGAGCAGTTCTTC
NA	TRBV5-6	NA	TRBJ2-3	CASTGGPGDTQYF	TGTGCCAGCACGGGCGGGCCCGGGGATACGCAGTATTTT
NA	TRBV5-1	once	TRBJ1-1	CASSPSRVNTEAFF	TGCGCCAGCAGCCCCTCTAGAGTGAACACTGAAGCTTTCTTT
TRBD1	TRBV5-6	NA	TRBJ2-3	CASSPDRVSTDTQYF	TGTGCCAGCAGCCCGGACAGGGTGAGCACAGATACGCAGTATTTT
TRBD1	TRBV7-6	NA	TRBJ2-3	CASSSRTGADGNTQYF	TGTGCCAGCAGCTCCCGGACAGGGGCTGACGGGAATACGCAGTATTTT
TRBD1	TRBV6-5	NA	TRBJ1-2	CASSYAGTGFYGYTF	TGTGCCAGCAGTTACGCAGGGACAGGGTTCTATGGCTACACCTTC
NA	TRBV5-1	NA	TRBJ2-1	CASSLSAWSNNEQFF	TGCGCCAGCAGCTTATCCGCTTGGAGCAACAATGAGCAGTTCTTC
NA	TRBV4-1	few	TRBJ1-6	CASSQLDTGSPLHF	TGCGCCAGCAGCCAACTCGATACGGGTTCACCCCTCCACTTT
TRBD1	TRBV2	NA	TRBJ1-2	CASSGDREYGYTF	TGTGCCAGCAGTGGCGACAGGGAGTATGGCTACACCTTC
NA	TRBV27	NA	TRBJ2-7	CASLFAYEQYF	TGTGCCAGTCTCTTCGCCTACGAGCAGTACTTC
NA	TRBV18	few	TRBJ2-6	CASSPSGASGANVLTF	TGTGCCAGCTCACCTAGCGGAGCATCTGGGGCCAACGTCCTGACTTTC
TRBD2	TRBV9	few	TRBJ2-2	CASSVATAGAGGELFF	TGTGCCAGCAGCGTAGCTACGGCGGGAGCCGGCGGGGAGCTGTTTTTT
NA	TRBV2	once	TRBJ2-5	CASSAEQGIQETQYF	TGTGCCAGCAGTGCCGAACAGGGAATTCAAGAGACCCAGTACTTC
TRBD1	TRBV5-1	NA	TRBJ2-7	CASSLARTGGNEQYF	TGCGCCAGCAGCTTGGCCCGGACAGGGGGTAACGAGCAGTACTTC
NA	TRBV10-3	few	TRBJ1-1	CAIRDSLNTEAFF	TGTGCCATCAGGGACAGCTTGAACACTGAAGCTTTCTTT
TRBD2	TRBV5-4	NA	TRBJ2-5	CASSLLADPETQYF	TGTGCCAGCAGCTTGCTAGCGGACCCGGAGACCCAGTACTTC
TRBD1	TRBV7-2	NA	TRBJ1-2	CASSLVGQGHGYTF	TGTGCCAGCAGCTTAGTGGGACAGGGACATGGCTACACCTTC
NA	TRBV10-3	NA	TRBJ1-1	CAISSKRDTEAFF	TGTGCCATCAGCTCGAAGAGGGACACTGAAGCTTTCTTT
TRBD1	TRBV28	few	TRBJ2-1	CASSKGQGAYNEQFF	TGTGCCAGCAGTAAGGGACAGGGGGCTTACAATGAGCAGTTCTTC
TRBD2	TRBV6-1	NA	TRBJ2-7	CASSEGLAGGYEQYF	TGTGCCAGCAGTGAAGGACTAGCGGGGGGGTATGAGCAGTACTTC
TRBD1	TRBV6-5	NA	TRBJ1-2	CASSTRTGDRLGYTF	TGTGCCAGCAGTACTCGGACAGGGGATCGGCTTGGCTACACCTTC
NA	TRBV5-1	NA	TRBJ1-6	CASSLESARGSPLHF	TGCGCCAGCAGCTTGGAGTCAGCCCGCGGTTCACCCCTCCACTTT
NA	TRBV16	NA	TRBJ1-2	CASSQSQGGGGYTF	TGTGCCAGCAGCCAATCCCAGGGTGGTGGTGGCTACACCTTC
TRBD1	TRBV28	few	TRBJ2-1	CASSIGTAQYEQFF	TGTGCCAGCAGCATCGGGACAGCCCAATATGAGCAGTTCTTC
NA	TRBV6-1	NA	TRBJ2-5	CASSEAADVTQYF	TGTGCCAGCAGTGAAGCGGCCGATGTTACCCAGTACTTC
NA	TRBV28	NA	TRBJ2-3	CASIPGLPPSTDTQYF	TGTGCCAGCATACCGGGACTTCCTCCTAGCACAGATACGCAGTATTTT
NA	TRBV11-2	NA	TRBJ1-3	CASSLRGEAGNTIYF	TGTGCCAGCAGCTTACGCGGAGAAGCCGGAAACACCATATATTTT
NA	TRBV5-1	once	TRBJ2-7	CASSLEEGYEQYF	TGCGCCAGCAGCTTGGAAGAGGGCTACGAGCAGTACTTC
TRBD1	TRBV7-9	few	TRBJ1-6	CASSLDGDSGWIRPLHF	TGTGCCAGCAGCTTAGATGGGGACAGTGGATGGATACGGCCCCTCCACTTT
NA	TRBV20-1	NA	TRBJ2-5	CSAKLDLLQYF	TGCAGTGCTAAACTCGACTTATTACAGTACTTC
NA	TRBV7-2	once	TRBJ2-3	CASSSGSPDTQYF	TGTGCCAGCAGTTCCGGTAGCCCAGATACGCAGTATTTT
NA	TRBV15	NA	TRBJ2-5	CATSRFWGGETQYF	TGTGCCACCAGCCGTTTTTGGGGCGGCGAGACCCAGTACTTC
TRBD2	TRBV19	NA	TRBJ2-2	CASSIMVAGVGGELFF	TGTGCCAGTAGTATAATGGTAGCGGGAGTTGGCGGGGAGCTGTTTTTT
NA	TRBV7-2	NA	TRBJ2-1	CASSLQGPSYNEQFF	TGTGCCAGCAGCTTACAGGGTCCCTCCTACAATGAGCAGTTCTTC
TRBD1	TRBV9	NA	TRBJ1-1	CASSVGGEGGLFTEAFF	TGTGCCAGCAGCGTAGGAGGCGAAGGGGGCTTGTTCACTGAAGCTTTCTTT
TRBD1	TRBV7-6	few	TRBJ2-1	CASSPLSRRRDRGQDEQFF	TGTGCCAGCAGTCCTCTTTCTAGACGACGGGACAGGGGACAGGATGAGCAGTTCTTC
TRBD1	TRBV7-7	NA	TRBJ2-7	CASSLVNDRGYEQYF	TGTGCTAGCAGCTTAGTGAACGACAGGGGGTACGAGCAGTACTTC
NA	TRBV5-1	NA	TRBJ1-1	CASSWGGLGTEAFF	TGCGCCAGCAGCTGGGGGGGGCTTGGGACTGAAGCTTTCTTT